This is a list of T cell receptor beta chains from one sample in a study of T cell responses to AZD1222 COVID-19 vaccine. The protocol was immunoSEQ multiplex PCR, while the TCRdb copy is restricted to in-frame clones and leaves out a portion. The table lists about 150,000 clones, roughly 87% of them singletons. Sequences were derived from peripheral blood, sampled 28 days after the second AZD1222 dose. The receptors originated from an adult who received the AZD1222 COVID-19 vaccine. Both conserved end residues are part of each CDR3. D genes are given only for firm matches. The size field is filled for only some rows; it gives once, few, many or a size class.

size,V,J,D,DNA,CDR3
.,TRBV5-6,TRBJ2-1,.,TGTGCCAGCAGCTTGGCACGCACGGATGGTGAGCAGTTCTTC,CASSLARTDGEQFF
.,TRBV4-2,TRBJ1-1,.,TGTGCCAGCAGCCAACCCTTCGAGGCGATTGAAGGGGACACTGAAGCTTTCTTT,CASSQPFEAIEGDTEAFF
.,TRBV6-5,TRBJ1-5,.,TGTGCCAGCAGTTACTCCCAGATCAGCAATCAGCCCCAGCATTTT,CASSYSQISNQPQHF
.,TRBV28,TRBJ1-2,.,TGTGCCAGCAGTTTAGATCAGGGAACATATGGCTACACCTTC,CASSLDQGTYGYTF
.,TRBV7-9,TRBJ1-5,TRBD1,TGTGCCAGCAGCTTGTCCGGGACAGATCAGCCCCAGCATTTT,CASSLSGTDQPQHF
.,TRBV28,TRBJ1-6,.,TGTGCCAGCAGTCCGACCAAACAAGGCCATAATTCACCCCTCCACTTT,CASSPTKQGHNSPLHF
.,TRBV6-5,TRBJ2-7,.,TGTGCCAGCAGTTCAAACTACGAGCAGTACTTC,CASSSNYEQYF
.,TRBV20-1,TRBJ2-3,.,TGCAGTGCTAGTAAGGCGGTTCGAATCACAGATACGCAGTATTTT,CSASKAVRITDTQYF
.,TRBV24-1,TRBJ2-2,TRBD2,TGTGCCACCAGTGGGACTAGCGGTTCCCCCGGGGAGCTGTTTTTT,CATSGTSGSPGELFF
.,TRBV6-5,TRBJ2-7,.,TGTGCCAGCAGTTATTTCGGGCCGACCTCCTACGAGCAGTACTTC,CASSYFGPTSYEQYF
.,TRBV30,TRBJ2-2,.,TGTGCCTCTGGGGGGAGCACCGGGGAGCTGTTTTTT,CASGGSTGELFF
once,TRBV28,TRBJ1-5,.,TGTGCCAGCAGTTTATTTCCGGAAGCCCAGCATTTT,CASSLFPEAQHF
.,TRBV14,TRBJ1-1,TRBD1,TGTGCCAGCAGCCAAGCGGGACAGAAGTTGAACACTGAAGCTTTCTTT,CASSQAGQKLNTEAFF
.,TRBV19,TRBJ1-3,.,TGTGCCAGTAGGGAGGGGGGTTCTGGAAACACCATATATTTT,CASREGGSGNTIYF
.,TRBV6-6,TRBJ1-5,TRBD1,TGTGCCAGCAGTTACTCGGGGACAGGAGCTCAGCCCCAGCATTTT,CASSYSGTGAQPQHF
.,TRBV28,TRBJ2-7,.,TGTGCCAGCATTGCAACAGGCCTTAATTACGAGCAGTACTTC,CASIATGLNYEQYF
.,TRBV3-1/TRBV3-2,TRBJ2-2,.,TGTGCCAGCAGCCACGAGGGTTCTGGGGAGCTGTTTTTT,CASSHEGSGELFF
.,TRBV2,TRBJ1-2,TRBD1,TGTGCCAGCGGGACAGCCCCCGCTGGCTACACCTTC,CASGTAPAGYTF
.,TRBV6-5,TRBJ2-7,TRBD1,TGTGCCAGCAGTTCGACAGGGGCGACCAACTACGAGCAGTACTTC,CASSSTGATNYEQYF
.,TRBV7-9,TRBJ1-5,.,TGTGCCAGCAGCCTCCAGGGGTCCAATCAGCCCCAGCATTTT,CASSLQGSNQPQHF
few,TRBV5-4,TRBJ1-6,.,TGTGCCAGCAGCTTGGCCCAGTCGCGATCCACCCTCCACTTT,CASSLAQSRSTLHF
.,TRBV6-5,TRBJ2-1,.,TGTGCCAGCAGCTTGGACGTTTGGAGCTACAATGAGCAGTTCTTC,CASSLDVWSYNEQFF
.,TRBV11-2,TRBJ2-1,TRBD1,TGTGCCAGCAGCTCTAGGGACAGGGGGGGAAATGAGCAGTTCTTC,CASSSRDRGGNEQFF
.,TRBV7-8,TRBJ2-3,TRBD1,TGTGCCAGCAGCTTAGTTCAGAGACAGGGGAGAGGTACGCAGTATTTT,CASSLVQRQGRGTQYF
.,TRBV4-3,TRBJ2-6,.,TGCGCCAGCAGCCAAGATTTCTGGGCCAACGTCCTGACTTTC,CASSQDFWANVLTF
.,TRBV7-2,TRBJ1-5,.,TGTGCCAGCAGCTTATTAAGTGATCAGCCCCAGCATTTT,CASSLLSDQPQHF
.,TRBV20-1,TRBJ2-3,.,TGCAGTGCTAGCAGGCTAGATACGCAGTATTTT,CSASRLDTQYF
.,TRBV5-4,TRBJ1-6,.,TGTGCCAGCAGCTTGGTTGGGGTGGATTCACCCCTCCACTTT,CASSLVGVDSPLHF
.,TRBV6-5,TRBJ1-3,.,TGTGCCAGCAGTTACATAAGGGGCTCTGGAAACACCATATATTTT,CASSYIRGSGNTIYF